The 4 T cell receptor beta chains reported below all come from one sample, sequenced in a study of blood T cell repertoires in COVID-19. The protocol was immunoSEQ multiplex PCR, while the TCRdb copy is restricted to in-frame clones and leaves out a portion. The repertoire consists of about 190,000 clones, with 90% occurring once and the leading ten covering roughly 0.56%. Source material: peripheral blood. These receptors came from a man aged 45-65 years with acute or convalescent COVID-19.

This clone was detected a few times. The chain carries TRBV4-2 and TRBJ2-2, with 10 bases fitting TRBD2. The V gene end was trimmed by 0 bases and the J gene end by 7 bases; junction bases not matched to a gene: 2. From germline, CDR1 is LGHNA and CDR2 YNFKEQ. This CDR3 has 15 amino acids. For the CDR3, the DNA is TGTGCCAGCAGCCAAGATCGACTAGCGGGCGGGGAGCTGTTTTTT. Translation: CASSQDRLAGGELFF.

This chain joins TRBV5-1 and TRBJ1-3, with D perhaps matching TRBD1 (6 bases). Trimming shortened V by 2 bases and J by 0 bases, and 15 bases separated the two germline ends. The germline gives CDR1 SGHRS, CDR2 YFSETQ. The CDR3 has 17 residues. In DNA, the CDR3 is TGCGCCAGCAGCTTCGAGGGACACATCTCCTCTGGAAACACCATATATTTT. Translated: CASSFEGHISSGNTIYF.

This chain joins TRBV11-2 and TRBJ2-1; tentative D call: TRBD2 (7 bases). The CDR3 spans 14 residues. The V end was cut by 8 bases, the J end by 1 base, with 12 bases between. Germline-derived CDR1 and CDR2 are SGHAT and FQNNGV. CDR3 sequence reads: CASGEGGSYNEQFF. The CDR3 coding sequence is TGTGCCAGCGGTGAGGGGGGGTCCTACAATGAGCAGTTCTTC.

V is TRBV7-8 and J is TRBJ2-1; D is unclear. The CDR3 runs to 15 residues. Trimming left V 5 bases short and J 6 bases short, with 17 bases between. CDR1 is SGHVS and CDR2 is FQNEAQ in the germline V gene. The CDR3, as DNA: TGTGCCAGCAGCCGGGCGTTCGCGGCTTCCAATGAGCAGTTCTTC. It specifies CASSRAFAASNEQFF.